The clone carrying this TCR beta chain has just one count. The source of the sample is a study of shared clonotypes between healthy human individuals. The method was immunoSEQ multiplex PCR; TCRdb's version includes in-frame clones alone and lacks a portion of them. The top ten hold roughly 1.1% of the sample, which has over a million clones, about 96% seen once. The CDR3 sequence is 16 residues long. The junction had 4 bases not matched to a gene; V was cut back by 7 bases and J by 0 bases. Germline lookup yields CDR1 ENHRY and CDR2 SYGVKD. This TCR came from a man younger than 45 in good health. What was sequenced was naive CD4+ T cells sorted from blood. Subset denoted: CD45RA+ positively selected. This rearrangement joins TRBV10-3 to TRBJ2-3, with 13 bases that match TRBD2. The CDR3 DNA reads as TGTGCCATCAATCCGGGACTAGCGGGAAGCACAGATACGCAGTATTTT. This gives the protein CAINPGLAGSTDTQYF.